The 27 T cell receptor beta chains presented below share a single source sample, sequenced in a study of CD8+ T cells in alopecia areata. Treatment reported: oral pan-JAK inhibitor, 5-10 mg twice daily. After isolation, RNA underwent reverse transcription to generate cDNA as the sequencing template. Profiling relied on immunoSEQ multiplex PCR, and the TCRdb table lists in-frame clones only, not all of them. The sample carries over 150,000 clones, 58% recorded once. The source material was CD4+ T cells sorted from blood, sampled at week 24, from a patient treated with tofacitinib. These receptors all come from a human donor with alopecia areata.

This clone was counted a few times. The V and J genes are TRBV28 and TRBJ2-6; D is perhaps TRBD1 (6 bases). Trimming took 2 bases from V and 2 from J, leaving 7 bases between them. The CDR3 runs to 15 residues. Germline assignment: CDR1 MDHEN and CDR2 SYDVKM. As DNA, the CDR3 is TGTGCCAGCAGTTTAGCAGGGGCTGGGGCCAACGTCCTGACTTTC. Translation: CASSLAGAGANVLTF. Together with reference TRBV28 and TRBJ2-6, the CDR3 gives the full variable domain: DVKVTQSSRYLVKRTGEKVFLECVQDMDHENMFWYRQDPGLGLRLIYFSYDVKMKEKGDIPEGYSVSREKKERFSLILESASTNQTSMYLCASSLAGAGANVLTFGAGSRLTVL.

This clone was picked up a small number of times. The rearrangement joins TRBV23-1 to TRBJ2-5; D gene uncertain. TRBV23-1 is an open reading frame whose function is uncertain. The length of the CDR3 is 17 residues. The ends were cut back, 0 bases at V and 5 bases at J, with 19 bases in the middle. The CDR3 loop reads CASSQSGGPSVVETQYF. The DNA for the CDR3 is TGCGCCAGCAGTCAATCGGGTGGCCCCTCGGTAGTGGAGACCCAGTACTTC.

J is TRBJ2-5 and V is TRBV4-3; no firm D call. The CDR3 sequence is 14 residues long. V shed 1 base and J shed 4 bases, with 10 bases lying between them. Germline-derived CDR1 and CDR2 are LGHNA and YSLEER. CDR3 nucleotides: TGCGCCAGCAGCCAAGCTTTAGATTCAGAGACCCAGTACTTC. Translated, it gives CASSQALDSETQYF.

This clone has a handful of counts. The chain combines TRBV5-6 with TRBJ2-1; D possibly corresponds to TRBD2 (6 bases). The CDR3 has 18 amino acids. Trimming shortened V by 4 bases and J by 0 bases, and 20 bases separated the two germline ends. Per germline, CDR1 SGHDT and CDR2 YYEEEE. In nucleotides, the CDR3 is TGTGCCAGCAGCCTAAACGGGGGAGCGGGCTCCTCCTACAATGAGCAGTTCTTC. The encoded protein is CASSLNGGAGSSYNEQFF.

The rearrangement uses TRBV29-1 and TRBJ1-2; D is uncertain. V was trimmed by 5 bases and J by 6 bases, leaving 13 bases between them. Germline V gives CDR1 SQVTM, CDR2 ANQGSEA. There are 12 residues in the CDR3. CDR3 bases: TGCAGCGTTTTCCCCAGTTCTAATGGCTACACCTTC. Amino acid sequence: CSVFPSSNGYTF.

The CDR3 bases are TGTGCCACCTCTGGGGGGAGGGCCGACACCGGGGAGCTGTTTTTT. Amino acids: CATSGGRADTGELFF. The chain uses TRBV2 and TRBJ2-2; 7 nucleotides agree with TRBD2. Germline values: CDR1 SNHLY, CDR2 FYNNEI. This CDR3 is built from 15 residues. V lost 10 bases and J lost 3; bases outside the gene matches: 11.

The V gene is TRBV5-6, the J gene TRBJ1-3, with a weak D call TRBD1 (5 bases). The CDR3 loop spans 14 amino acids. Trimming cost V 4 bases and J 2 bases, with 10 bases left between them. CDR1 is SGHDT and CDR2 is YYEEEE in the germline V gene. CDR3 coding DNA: TGTGCCAGCAGCCGGGGAGGGGCTGGAAACACCATATATTTT. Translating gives CASSRGGAGNTIYF.

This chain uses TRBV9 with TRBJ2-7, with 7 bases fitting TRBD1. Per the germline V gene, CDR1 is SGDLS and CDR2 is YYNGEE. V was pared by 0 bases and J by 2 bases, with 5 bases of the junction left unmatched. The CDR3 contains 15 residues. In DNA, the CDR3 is TGTGCCAGCAGCGTAGAAGGGGGCGCTGCCTACGAGCAGTACTTC. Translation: CASSVEGGAAYEQYF.

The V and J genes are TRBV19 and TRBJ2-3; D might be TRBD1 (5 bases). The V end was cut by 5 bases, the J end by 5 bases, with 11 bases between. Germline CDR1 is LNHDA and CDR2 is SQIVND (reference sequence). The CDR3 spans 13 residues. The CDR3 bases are TGTGCCAGTAGTGCCAGGGTCGGAGATACGCAGTATTTT. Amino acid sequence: CASSARVGDTQYF.

Here the CDR3 reads CASREGYNEQFF. CDR3 bases: TGCGCCAGCAGGGAAGGGTACAATGAGCAGTTCTTC. The chain joins TRBV5-1 to TRBJ2-1; D not resolved. Germline lookup yields CDR1 SGHRS and CDR2 YFSETQ. The CDR3 extends over 12 amino acids. Trimming shortened V by 5 bases and J by 4 bases, and 7 bases separated the two germline ends. The complete variable domain, with remaining parts taken from reference TRBV5-1 and TRBJ2-1, reads KAGVTQTPRYLIKTRGQQVTLSCSPISGHRSVSWYQQTPGQGLQFLFEYFSETQRNKGNFPGRFSGRQFSNSRSEMNVSTLELGDSALYLCASREGYNEQFFGPGTRLTVL.

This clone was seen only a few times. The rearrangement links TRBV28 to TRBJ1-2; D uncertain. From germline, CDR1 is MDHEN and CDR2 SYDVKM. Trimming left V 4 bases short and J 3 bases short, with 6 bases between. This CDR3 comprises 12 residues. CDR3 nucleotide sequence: TGTGCCAGCAGTTCCACAGACTATGGCTACACCTTC. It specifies CASSSTDYGYTF.

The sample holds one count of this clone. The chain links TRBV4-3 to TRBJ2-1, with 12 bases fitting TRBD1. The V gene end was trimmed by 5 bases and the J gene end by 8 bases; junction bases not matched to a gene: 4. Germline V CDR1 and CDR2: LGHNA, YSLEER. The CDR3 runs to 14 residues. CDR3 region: CASSGTGGWDEQFF. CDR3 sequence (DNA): TGCGCCAGCAGCGGGACAGGGGGCTGGGATGAGCAGTTCTTC.

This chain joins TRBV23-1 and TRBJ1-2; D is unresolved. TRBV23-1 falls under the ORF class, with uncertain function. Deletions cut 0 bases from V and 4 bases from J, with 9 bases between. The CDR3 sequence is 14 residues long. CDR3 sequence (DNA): TGCGCCAGCAGTCAATCTTACGGTGGCTATGGCTACACCTTC. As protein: CASSQSYGGYGYTF.

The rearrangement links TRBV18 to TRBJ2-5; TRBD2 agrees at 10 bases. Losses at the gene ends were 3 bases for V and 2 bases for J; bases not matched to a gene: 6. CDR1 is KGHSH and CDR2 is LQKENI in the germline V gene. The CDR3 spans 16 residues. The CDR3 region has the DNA TGTGCCAGCTCACCGGGACTAGCGCAAATTCAAGAGACCCAGTACTTC. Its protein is CASSPGLAQIQETQYF.

The CDR3 DNA reads as TGTGCCAGCAGTTTGGTGGTCCAGGCCTTAACAAACTATGGCTACACCTTC. Encoded protein: CASSLVVQALTNYGYTF. The chain links TRBV28 to TRBJ1-2, with D uncertain. Germline lookup yields CDR1 MDHEN and CDR2 SYDVKM. V was pared by 3 bases and J by 2 bases, with 19 bases between. The CDR3 runs to 17 residues.

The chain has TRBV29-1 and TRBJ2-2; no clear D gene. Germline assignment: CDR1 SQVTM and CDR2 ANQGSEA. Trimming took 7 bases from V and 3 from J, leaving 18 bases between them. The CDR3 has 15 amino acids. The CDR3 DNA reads TGCAGCGCCAAACGGGCAGCGACCTACACCGGGGAGCTGTTTTTT. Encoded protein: CSAKRAATYTGELFF.

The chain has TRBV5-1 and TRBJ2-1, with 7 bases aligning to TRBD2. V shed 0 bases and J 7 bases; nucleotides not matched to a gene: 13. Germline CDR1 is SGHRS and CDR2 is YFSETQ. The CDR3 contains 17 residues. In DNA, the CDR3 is TGCGCCAGCAGCTTGGACCTTTTGGGGAGGGCGGGTAATGAGCAGTTCTTC. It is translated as CASSLDLLGRAGNEQFF.

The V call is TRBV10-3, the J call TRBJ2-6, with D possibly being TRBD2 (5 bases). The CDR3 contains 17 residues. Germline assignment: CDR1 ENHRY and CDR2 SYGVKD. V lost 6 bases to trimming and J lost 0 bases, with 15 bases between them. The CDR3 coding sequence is TGTGCCATCAGCCCCCAATGGGAGATCTCTGGGGCCAACGTCCTGACTTTC. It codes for CAISPQWEISGANVLTF.

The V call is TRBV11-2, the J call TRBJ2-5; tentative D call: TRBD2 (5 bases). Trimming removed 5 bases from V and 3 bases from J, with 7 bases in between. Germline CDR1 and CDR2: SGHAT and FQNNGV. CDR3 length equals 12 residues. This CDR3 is CASSLAKETQYF. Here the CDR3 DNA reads TGTGCCAGCAGCCTAGCAAAAGAGACCCAGTACTTC. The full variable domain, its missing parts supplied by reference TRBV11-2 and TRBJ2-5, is EAGVAQSPRYKIIEKRQSVAFWCNPISGHATLYWYQQILGQGPKLLIQFQNNGVVDDSQLPKDRFSAERLKGVDSTLKIQPAKLEDSAVYLCASSLAKETQYFGPGTRLLVL.

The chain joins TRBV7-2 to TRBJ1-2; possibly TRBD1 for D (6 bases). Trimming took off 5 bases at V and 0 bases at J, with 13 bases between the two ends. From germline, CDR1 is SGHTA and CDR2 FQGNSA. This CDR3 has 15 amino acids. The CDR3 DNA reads TGTGCCAGCAGCCCGGGAGGGGGAACTAACTATGGCTACACCTTC. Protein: CASSPGGGTNYGYTF.

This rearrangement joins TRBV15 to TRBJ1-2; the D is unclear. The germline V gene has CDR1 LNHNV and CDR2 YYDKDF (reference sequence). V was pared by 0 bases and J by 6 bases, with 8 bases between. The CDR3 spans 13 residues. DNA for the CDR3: TGTGCCACCAGCAGAGATCGGGTGGATGGCTACACCTTC. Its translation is CATSRDRVDGYTF.

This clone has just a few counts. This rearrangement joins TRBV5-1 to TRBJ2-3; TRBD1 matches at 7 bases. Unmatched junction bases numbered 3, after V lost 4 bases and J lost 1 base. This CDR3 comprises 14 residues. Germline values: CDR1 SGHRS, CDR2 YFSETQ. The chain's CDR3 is CASSAGTGTDTQYF. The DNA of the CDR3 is TGCGCCAGCAGCGCCGGGACAGGCACAGATACGCAGTATTTT.

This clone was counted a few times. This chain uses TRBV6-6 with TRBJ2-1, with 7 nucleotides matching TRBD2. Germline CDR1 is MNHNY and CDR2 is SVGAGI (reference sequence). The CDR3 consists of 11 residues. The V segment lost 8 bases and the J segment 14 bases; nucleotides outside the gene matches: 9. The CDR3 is CASLGLEVEFF. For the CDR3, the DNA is TGTGCCAGCCTCGGACTAGAGGTTGAGTTCTTC.

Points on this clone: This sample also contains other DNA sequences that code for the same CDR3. CDR3 sequence (DNA): TGTGCCAGCAGTAGGACTTACGAGCAGTACTTC. It yields the protein CASSRTYEQYF. This chain connects TRBV25-1 to TRBJ2-7; tentatively, D is TRBD2 (5 bases). Germline-derived CDR1 and CDR2 are MGHDK and SYGVNS. The CDR3 is 11 amino acids. Trimming removed 5 bases from V and 4 bases from J, with 6 bases in between.

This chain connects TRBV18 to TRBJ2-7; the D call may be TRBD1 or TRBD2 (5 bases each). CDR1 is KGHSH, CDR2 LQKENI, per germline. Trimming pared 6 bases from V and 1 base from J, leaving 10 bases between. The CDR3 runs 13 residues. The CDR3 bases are TGTGCCAGCTCCCATGAGGGGTCCTACGAGCAGTACTTC. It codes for CASSHEGSYEQYF.

The CDR3 nucleotides read TGTGCCAGCAGCGGAAATACGCAGTATTTT. It translates to CASSGNTQYF. The chain employs TRBV28 and TRBJ2-3; D gene uncertain. Germline CDR1 reads MDHEN; CDR2 reads SYDVKM. V gave up 6 bases and J gave up 7 bases, with 5 bases separating them. This CDR3 spans 10 amino acids.

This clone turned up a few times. The CDR3 region is CASRRASGETQYF. The CDR3 DNA follows: TGTGCCAGCAGGCGTGCTAGCGGGGAGACCCAGTACTTC. V and J are TRBV7-2 and TRBJ2-5; 8 positions match TRBD2. The CDR3 consists of 13 residues. Germline CDR1 SGHTA, CDR2 FQGNSA. The junction had 5 bases not matched to a gene; V was cut back by 6 bases and J by 5 bases. The full variable domain, its missing parts supplied by reference TRBV7-2 and TRBJ2-5, is GAGVSQSPSNKVTEKGKDVELRCDPISGHTALYWYRQSLGQGLEFLIYFQGNSAPDKSGLPSDRFSAERTGGSVSTLTIQRTQQEDSAVYLCASRRASGETQYFGPGTRLLVL.